This T cell receptor (beta chain) was identified in a study of patients and donors after allogeneic stem cell transplantation. Trimming removed 0 bases from V and 3 bases from J, with 10 bases in between. Germline assignment: CDR1 SGHRS and CDR2 YFSETQ. This CDR3 has 14 amino acids. From the RT-PCR reads, TCRdb called clonotypes with MiXCR, one entry per CDR3 protein. Among approximately 170,000 distinct CDR3 sequences listed, nearly 25% were seen once. The sequenced sample was blood, either unsorted or a sorted T cell fraction (not recorded which). The source is a human donor who was either an allogeneic HSCT recipient or a stem cell or donor lymphocyte infusion donor (not recorded which). It is not recorded whose cells these are; they may come from a transplant donor. V is TRBV5-1 and J is TRBJ2-7; D not certain. CDR3 sequence: CASSLAGPGYEQYF. The CDR3 DNA reads as TGCGCCAGCAGCTTGGCCGGTCCTGGCTACGAGCAGTACTTC.